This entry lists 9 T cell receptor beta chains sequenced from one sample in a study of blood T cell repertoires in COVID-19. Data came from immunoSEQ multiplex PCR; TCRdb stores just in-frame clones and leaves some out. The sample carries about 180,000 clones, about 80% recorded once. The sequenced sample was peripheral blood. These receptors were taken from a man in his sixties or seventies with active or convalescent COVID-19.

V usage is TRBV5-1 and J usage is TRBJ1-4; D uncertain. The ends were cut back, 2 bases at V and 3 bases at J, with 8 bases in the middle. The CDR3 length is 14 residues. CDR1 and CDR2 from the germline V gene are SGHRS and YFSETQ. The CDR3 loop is CASSFRSSNEKLFF. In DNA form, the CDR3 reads TGCGCCAGCAGCTTTCGTAGTTCTAATGAAAAACTGTTTTTT.

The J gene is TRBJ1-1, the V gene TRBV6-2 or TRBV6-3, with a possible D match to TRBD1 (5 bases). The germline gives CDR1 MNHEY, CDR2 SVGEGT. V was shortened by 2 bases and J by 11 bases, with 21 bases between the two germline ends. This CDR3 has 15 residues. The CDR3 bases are TGTGCCAGCAGTTACGCTGACAGAACCGCCCGGGAGGCTTTCTTT. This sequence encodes CASSYADRTAREAFF.

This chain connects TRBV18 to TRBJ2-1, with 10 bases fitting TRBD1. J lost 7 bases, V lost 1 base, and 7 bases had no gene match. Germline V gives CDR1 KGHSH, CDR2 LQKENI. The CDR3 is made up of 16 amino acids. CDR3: CASSPRQGARRNEQFF. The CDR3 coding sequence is TGTGCCAGCTCACCACGACAGGGGGCCCGAAGGAATGAGCAGTTCTTC.

The CDR3 here is CASTEPDYGYTF. The CDR3 bases are TGTGCCAGCACCGAACCAGACTATGGCTACACCTTC. V is TRBV28 and J is TRBJ1-2; D not certain. The CDR3 runs to 12 residues. V was clipped by 7 bases and J by 3 bases, with 9 bases between them. Looked up from germline, CDR1 is MDHEN and CDR2 is SYDVKM.

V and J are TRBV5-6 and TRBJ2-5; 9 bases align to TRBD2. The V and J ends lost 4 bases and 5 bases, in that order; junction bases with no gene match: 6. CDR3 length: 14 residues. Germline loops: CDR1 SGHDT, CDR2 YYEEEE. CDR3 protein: CASSRLAARETQYF. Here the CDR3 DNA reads TGTGCCAGCAGCCGACTAGCGGCGCGGGAGACCCAGTACTTC.

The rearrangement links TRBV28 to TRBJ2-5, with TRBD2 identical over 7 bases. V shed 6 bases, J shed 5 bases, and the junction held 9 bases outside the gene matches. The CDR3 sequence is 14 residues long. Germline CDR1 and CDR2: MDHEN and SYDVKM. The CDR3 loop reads CASSIGGGGETQYF. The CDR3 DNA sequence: TGTGCCAGCAGCATTGGCGGGGGTGGCGAGACCCAGTACTTC.

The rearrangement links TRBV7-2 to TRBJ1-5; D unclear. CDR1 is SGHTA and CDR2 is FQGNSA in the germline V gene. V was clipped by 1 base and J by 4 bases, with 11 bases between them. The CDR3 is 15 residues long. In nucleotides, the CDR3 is TGTGCCAGCAGCTTAGAATTAGGAGATAATCAGCCCCAGCATTTT. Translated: CASSLELGDNQPQHF.

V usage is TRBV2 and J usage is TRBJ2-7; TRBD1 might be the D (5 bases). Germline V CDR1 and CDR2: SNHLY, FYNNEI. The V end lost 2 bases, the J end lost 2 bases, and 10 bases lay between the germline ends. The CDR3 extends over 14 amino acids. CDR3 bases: TGTGCCAGCAGTGAACAGGGCAGGACCTACGAGCAGTACTTC. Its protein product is CASSEQGRTYEQYF.

CDR3 loop: CASSSGQARRGYTF. The DNA of the CDR3 is TGTGCCAGCAGTTCGGGACAGGCAAGGCGAGGCTACACCTTC. The chain is built from TRBV28 and TRBJ1-2; 8 bases align to TRBD1. V lost 4 bases and J lost 8; bases outside the gene matches: 9. CDR1 is MDHEN, CDR2 SYDVKM, per germline. The length of the CDR3 is 14 residues.